The 14 T cell receptor beta chains below come from one sample, sequenced in a study of cytomegalovirus exposure and HLA in healthy donors. A multiplex PCR was run with 60 Vbeta primers and 13 Jbeta primers. Sequenced by immunoSEQ multiplex PCR; TCRdb stores in-frame clones only, minus some. The profile shows 170,000 or so clones, 60% to 80% of them singletons. Source material: PBMCs. The receptor source for this set is a woman between 50 and 59 years old in good health and CMV-seropositive.

The gene calls are TRBV18 and TRBJ1-4; maybe TRBD1 (5 bases). The CDR3 sequence is 14 residues long. Germline loops: CDR1 KGHSH, CDR2 LQKENI. V was cut by 4 bases and J by 1 base, with 7 bases left in between. The CDR3 spells CASSRGETNEKLFF. CDR3 in DNA: TGTGCCAGCTCACGGGGGGAAACTAATGAAAAACTGTTTTTT.

Of note for this clone: Other DNA sequences from this sample encode an identical CDR3 as well. The V call is TRBV7-2, the J call TRBJ1-2; 7 bases map to TRBD1. Germline V CDR1 and CDR2: SGHTA, FQGNSA. Losses at the gene ends were 5 bases for V and 2 bases for J; bases not matched to a gene: 2. The CDR3 contains 13 residues. The CDR3 reads CASSPGQNYGYTF. The DNA for the CDR3 is TGTGCCAGCAGCCCGGGACAGAACTATGGCTACACCTTC.

The chain has TRBV5-6 and TRBJ2-3; D is possibly TRBD2 (6 bases). There are 15 residues in the CDR3. The germline gives CDR1 SGHDT, CDR2 YYEEEE. V gave up 5 bases and J gave up 2 bases, with 15 bases separating them. CDR3 region: CASRALGGATDTQYF. The CDR3 bases are TGTGCCAGCAGGGCGCTCGGAGGGGCCACAGATACGCAGTATTTT.

This clone occurred a few times. This chain links TRBV5-1 with TRBJ2-5, with 13 nucleotides matching TRBD2. Trimming at V came to 4 bases and at J to 2 bases, leaving 5 bases not matched to a gene. Germline lookup yields CDR1 SGHRS and CDR2 YFSETQ. The CDR3 consists of 16 residues. CDR3 DNA sequence: TGCGCCAGCAGCGGCGAACTAGCGGGGGGGCAAGAGACCCAGTACTTC. It encodes CASSGELAGGQETQYF.

The chain uses TRBV4-1 and TRBJ2-3, with a weak D call TRBD1 (5 bases). The CDR3 extends over 16 amino acids. Germline CDR1 is MGHRA and CDR2 is YSYEKL. Trimming took 0 bases from V and 3 from J, leaving 13 bases between them. The CDR3 nucleotides read TGCGCCAGCAGCCAAGATTTCAGGGATCCAACAGATACGCAGTATTTT. Residues: CASSQDFRDPTDTQYF.

This chain uses TRBV7-9 with TRBJ2-3, with 12 bases aligning to TRBD2. The J segment lost 5 bases and the V segment lost 2 bases, leaving 8 bases of the junction unmatched. Germline V gives CDR1 SEHNR, CDR2 FQNEAQ (reference sequence). The CDR3 totals 17 residues. CDR3 DNA sequence: TGTGCCAGCAGCTTACTAGCGGGGGGGCGTCGGGGAGATACGCAGTATTTT. Translating gives CASSLLAGGRRGDTQYF.

V and J are TRBV7-3 and TRBJ1-1; D ambiguous. The length of the CDR3 is 12 residues. The V gene's germline CDR1 is SGHTA and CDR2 FQGTGA. V was clipped by 6 bases and J by 2 bases, with 7 bases between them. The CDR3 DNA sequence: TGTGCCAGCAGTGGAGGAAACACTGAAGCTTTCTTT. It specifies CASSGGNTEAFF.

The J gene is TRBJ2-2, the V gene TRBV7-9, with D tentatively TRBD1 (5 bases). The ends were cut back, 3 bases at V and 4 bases at J, with 9 bases in the middle. The length of the CDR3 is 14 residues. Germline V gene sequence: CDR1 SEHNR, CDR2 FQNEAQ (reference sequence). CDR3 sequence reads: CASSFSGPTGELFF. In DNA, the CDR3 is TGTGCCAGCAGCTTTTCAGGGCCCACCGGGGAGCTGTTTTTT.

V is TRBV7-6 and J is TRBJ2-1, with 8 bases aligning to TRBD2. Germline V lookup: CDR1 SGHVS, CDR2 FNYEAQ. The CDR3 spans 12 residues. CDR3 in DNA: TGTGCTCATAGCGGGGTTTACAATGAGCAGTTCTTC. Translated: CAHSGVYNEQFF.

This chain links TRBV10-1 with TRBJ2-7, with D possibly being TRBD2 (7 bases). Trimming took off 7 bases at V and 2 bases at J, with 18 bases between the two ends. From germline, CDR1 is WNHNN and CDR2 SYGVQD (reference sequence). The CDR3 length is 15 residues. Written as DNA, the CDR3 is TGCGCCAGCACCCATCGGAGGGGGGGGACCTACGAGCAGTACTTC. It codes for CASTHRRGGTYEQYF.

This clone was counted between two and nine times. The chain is built from TRBV7-6 and TRBJ1-1, with TRBD1 matching 8 bases. The germline V gene encodes CDR1 SGHVS and CDR2 FNYEAQ. With 2 bases clipped from V and 2 bases from J, the junction kept 13 bases outside the gene matches. The CDR3 length is 18 residues. DNA for the CDR3: TGTGCCAGCAGCTTAAGCCCTTACTTAGGACAGGGAAACACTGAAGCTTTCTTT. Residues: CASSLSPYLGQGNTEAFF.

The gene calls are TRBV4-2 and TRBJ2-1; 14 nucleotides agree with TRBD2. CDR3 size: 18 residues. Germline V CDR1 and CDR2: LGHNA, YNFKEQ. V shed 3 bases and J 3 bases; nucleotides not matched to a gene: 7. The chain's CDR3 is CASSHGLAGGGRYNEQFF. CDR3 bases: TGTGCCAGCAGCCATGGACTAGCGGGGGGCGGGCGCTACAATGAGCAGTTCTTC.

The count of this clone is one. This chain connects TRBV5-1 to TRBJ2-4; D is uncertain. Looked up from germline, CDR1 is SGHRS and CDR2 is YFSETQ. The CDR3 totals 15 residues. V lost 1 base, J lost 3 bases, and 11 bases lay in between. The CDR3, as DNA: TGCGCCAGCAGCTTGAATGGTTTCGGCAAAAACATTCAGTACTTC. Its translation is CASSLNGFGKNIQYF.

The gene calls are TRBV2 and TRBJ1-6; no clear D. The CDR3 is 15 amino acids. Germline CDR1 reads SNHLY; CDR2 reads FYNNEI. Trimming stripped 9 bases from V and 0 bases from J, with 12 bases between. CDR3 DNA sequence: TGTGCCAGTACGGGGAAAAGCTCCTATAATTCACCCCTCCACTTT. It is translated as CASTGKSSYNSPLHF. The whole variable domain, remainder taken from reference TRBV2 and TRBJ1-6, is EPEVTQTPSHQVTQMGQEVILRCVPISNHLYFYWYRQILGQKVEFLVSFYNNEISEKSEIFDDQFSVERPDGSNFTLKIRSTKLEDSAMYFCASTGKSSYNSPLHFGNGTRLTVT.